Shown below are 13 T cell receptor beta chains from a single sample sequenced in a study of T cell repertoires in aging, cancer and after chemotherapy. Amplification of TCR beta used genomic DNA extracted from peripheral blood. A mixed TRB-A/B primer pool amplified rearranged TRB by multiplex touch-down PCR. Each CDR3 protein is one row after TCRdb ran MiXCR on the multiplex PCR reads. The profile shows 2,000 to 3,000 distinct CDR3 sequences, around 24% of them singletons. The source material was blood. These receptors were collected from a human donor with a solid tumor.

Sample share makes this clonotype large. The chain links TRBV6-5 to TRBJ1-1; TRBD1 matches 7 bases. With 4 bases clipped from V and 7 bases from J, the junction kept 3 bases outside the gene matches. The V gene's germline CDR1 is MNHEY and CDR2 SVGAGI. This CDR3 has 12 amino acids. CDR3 amino acids: CASSSYRGEAFF. CDR3 DNA: TGTGCCAGCAGTTCGTACAGGGGTGAAGCTTTCTTT.

By its share, this clonotype is medium-sized. This rearrangement joins TRBV19 to TRBJ1-1, with D tentatively TRBD1 (6 bases). This CDR3 comprises 14 residues. Trimming pared 8 bases from V and 0 bases from J, leaving 13 bases between. Per the germline V gene, CDR1 is LNHDA and CDR2 is SQIVND (reference sequence). CDR3 amino acids: CASLRTAMNTEAFF. CDR3 in DNA: TGTGCCAGTCTCCGGACAGCCATGAACACTGAAGCTTTCTTT.

The chain employs TRBV19 and TRBJ2-3; TRBD2 agrees at 8 bases. The CDR3 length is 15 residues. CDR1 is LNHDA and CDR2 is SQIVND in the germline V gene (reference sequence). J gave up 4 bases and V 4 bases, and 7 bases lay outside the gene matches. CDR3 sequence reads: CASSTQAGVPDTQYF. CDR3 DNA sequence: TGTGCCAGTAGTACCCAAGCGGGAGTTCCAGATACGCAGTATTTT.

This clonotype showed up just a few times. The gene calls are TRBV4-1 and TRBJ2-2, with 10 bases aligning to TRBD1. CDR3 length: 16 amino acids. The trim removed 3 bases at V and 2 bases at J, leaving 3 bases unmatched. Germline CDR1 and CDR2: MGHRA and YSYEKL. The CDR3 spells CASSHGQGVNTGELFF. The CDR3 nucleotides are TGCGCCAGCAGCCACGGACAGGGGGTCAACACCGGGGAGCTGTTTTTT.

This clonotype occurred a few times. The chain links TRBV7-2 to TRBJ1-3, with unresolved D. The CDR3 has 15 residues. Germline V CDR1 and CDR2: SGHTA, FQGNSA. V was pared by 2 bases and J by 10 bases, with 18 bases between. The CDR3 is CASSLFATIIGTIYF. The CDR3 DNA is TGTGCCAGCAGCTTATTCGCGACGATCATTGGGACCATATATTTT.

The chain uses TRBV5-1 and TRBJ2-7, with D perhaps matching TRBD1 (6 bases). V lost 7 bases to trimming and J lost 3 bases, with 17 bases between them. The CDR3 length is 14 residues. Germline lookup yields CDR1 SGHRS and CDR2 YFSETQ. The CDR3 here is CASENRDTYYEQYF. DNA for the CDR3: TGCGCCAGCGAGAACAGGGATACCTACTACGAGCAGTACTTC.

The chain couples TRBV12-3 or TRBV12-4 to TRBJ1-5, with TRBD1 matching 7 bases. The trim removed 6 bases at V and 3 bases at J, leaving 14 bases unmatched. The CDR3 is 17 amino acids. The CDR3: CASRRGNTGQYNQPQHF. In DNA form, the CDR3 reads TGTGCCAGCAGGAGGGGGAATACGGGACAGTACAATCAGCCCCAGCATTTT.

This clonotype was counted only a few times. The chain combines TRBV27 with TRBJ1-1, with TRBD1 identical over 8 bases. Germline-derived CDR1 and CDR2 are MNHEY and SMNVEV (reference sequence). Trimming took 5 bases from V and 2 from J; bases not matched to a gene: 10. This CDR3 region has 16 residues. CDR3 residues: CASSPLSGTGNTEAFF. For the CDR3, the DNA is TGTGCCAGCAGTCCCCTTTCCGGGACAGGTAACACTGAAGCTTTCTTT.

This clonotype was counted a few times. The chain has TRBV7-9 and TRBJ1-2; D unresolved. The CDR3 is 13 residues long. Trimming stripped 4 bases from V and 8 bases from J, with 14 bases between. The germline gives CDR1 SEHNR, CDR2 FQNEAQ (reference sequence). The CDR3 region has the DNA TGTGCCAGCAGCTCCCGACAAGGTGGCGGCTACACCTTC. Protein product: CASSSRQGGGYTF.

In its sample, this clonotype is large. The V call is TRBV29-1, the J call TRBJ1-2, with TRBD1 as a possible D gene (5 bases). This CDR3 spans 14 amino acids. With 5 bases removed from V and 2 bases from J, the gap between germline ends came to 15 bases. Germline V gene data show CDR1 as SQVTM and CDR2 as ANQGSEA. CDR3 DNA sequence: TGCAGCGTTACCGCGGGACGGAACAACTATGGCTACACCTTC. Protein: CSVTAGRNNYGYTF.

V gene TRBV14 combines with J gene TRBJ1-2; 8 nucleotides agree with TRBD1. The CDR3 loop spans 15 amino acids. Germline lookup yields CDR1 SGHDN and CDR2 FVKESK. V gave up 0 bases and J gave up 8 bases; unmatched junction bases: 8. The CDR3 loop is CASSQDRQGARGYTF. DNA of the CDR3: TGTGCCAGCAGCCAAGATCGGCAGGGGGCGAGGGGCTACACCTTC.

This clonotype occurred a few times. The rearrangement links TRBV20-1 to TRBJ2-7; 9 nucleotides align to TRBD2. Germline CDR1 is DFQATT and CDR2 is SNEGSKA (reference sequence). The CDR3 totals 15 residues. With V trimmed by 0 bases and J by 5 bases, 8 bases remained unmatched. The CDR3 DNA sequence: TGCAGTGCTAGAGATCGGGCTAGCGGGAAAGACGAGCAGTACTTC. Encoded protein: CSARDRASGKDEQYF.

The rearrangement uses TRBV12-3 or TRBV12-4 and TRBJ2-1, with D possibly being TRBD1 or TRBD2 (5 bases each). Trimming removed 5 bases from V and 7 bases from J, with 21 bases in between. This CDR3 is built from 16 residues. CDR3 sequence: CASSRAGRVSLNEQFF. The CDR3 DNA reads TGTGCCAGCAGTCGGGCGGGCAGGGTGTCGTTGAATGAGCAGTTCTTC.